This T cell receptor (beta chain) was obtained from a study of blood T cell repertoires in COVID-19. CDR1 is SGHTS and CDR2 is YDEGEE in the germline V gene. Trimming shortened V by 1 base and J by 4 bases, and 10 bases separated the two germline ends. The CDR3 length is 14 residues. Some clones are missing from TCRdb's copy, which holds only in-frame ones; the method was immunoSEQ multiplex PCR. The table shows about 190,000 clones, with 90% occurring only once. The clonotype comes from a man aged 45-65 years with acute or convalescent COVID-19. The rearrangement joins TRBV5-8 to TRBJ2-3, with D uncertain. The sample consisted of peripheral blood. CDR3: CASSLMETADTQYF. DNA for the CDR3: TGTGCCAGCAGCTTGATGGAGACGGCAGATACGCAGTATTTT.